This T cell receptor (beta chain) was captured by sequencing in a study of T cells in Graves' hyperthyroidism and ophthalmopathy. The CDR3 is 14 amino acids. The germline gives CDR1 SNHLY, CDR2 FYNNEI. Trimming pared 7 bases from V and 4 bases from J, leaving 16 bases between. PBMCs stemmed from 8.5 to 10 ml fresh peripheral blood. Study-level points and caveats: Separating ophthalmopathy from stable hyperthyroidism was achieved by a 13 V-J model. Most thyroid clonotypes expanded above 0.001 appeared in blood too.

TCR beta CDR3 sequences were amplified from RNA transcripts. A set of HTBI primers served as the primers for a first-round RT-PCR of the TCR CDR3. TCRdb reprocessed the multiplex PCR reads via MiXCR and lists one record per CDR3 protein. The table shows around 430,000 distinct CDR3 sequences, with around 14% occurring only once. This clonotype was recorded at least ten times. No antigen is known for it. The gene calls are TRBV2 and TRBJ1-2; D might be TRBD1 (6 bases). This clonotype was obtained from a woman under 40 with Graves' hyperthyroidism. The sample taken for sequencing was blood. The CDR3 DNA is TGTGCCAGCACGGATCGGGGGCTAGGCTATGGCTACACCTTC. This translates into CASTDRGLGYGYTF.